This TCR beta chain was profiled in a study of T cells after yellow fever vaccination. Study background: Where fractions had low cell numbers, libraries were prepared from them with the SMART-Seq v4 Ultra Low Input RNA kit. Study observations and caveats: It was the secondary response that reached its peak faster, day 5 versus 15, but it was weaker.

Template switching by 5'RACE produced TCR cDNA, adding a universal primer site and UMIs. TCRdb used MiXCR to reprocess the 5' RACE reads, holding one entry per CDR3 protein. The sample gives about 500,000 distinct CDR3 sequences, around 16% of which show up once; around 16% is in the top ten. V was pared by 2 bases and J by 9 bases, with 13 bases between. CDR3 size: 12 residues. Per germline, CDR1 GTSNPN and CDR2 SVGIG (reference sequence). As regards this clonotype: No antigen is known for it.

The sequencing used PBMCs, collected about 5 days after the first yellow fever vaccination. The rearrangement uses TRBV30 and TRBJ1-2, with a possible D match to TRBD1 (5 bases). This TCR came from a man aged 18 to 30 who received the YFV17D yellow fever vaccine. This CDR3 is CAWSKDGGSYTF. The CDR3 DNA reads TGTGCCTGGAGTAAGGATGGGGGAAGCTACACCTTC.